This T cell receptor beta chain was recorded in a study of blood T cell repertoires in COVID-19. Study background: Sample material is recorded as cDNA or gDNA derived from T cells, B-cell-depleted T cells, or PBMCs.

The junction had 3 bases not matched to a gene; V was cut back by 1 base and J by 3 bases. The CDR3 has 15 residues. Germline V lookup: CDR1 WNHNN, CDR2 SYGVQD (reference sequence). Original processing methods: Quantification of nucleated cells was approximated via reference gene primer amplification. The data were produced by immunoSEQ multiplex PCR, yet TCRdb's version contains in-frame clones alone and is incomplete. D and trimming were read from the DNA, whereas the V and J calls and clone size are those reported in that table. The table lists fewer than 250,000 clones, less than 80% of them singletons, with roughly an eighth in the top ten. This clone has just a few counts.

The receptor comes from a woman in her forties or fifties with acute or convalescent COVID-19. Sample: peripheral blood. The V gene is TRBV10-1, the J gene TRBJ2-5, with 9 bases aligning to TRBD1. CDR3 nucleotide sequence: TGCGCCAGCAGTGAGTGGGGGACAGGGAAAGAGACCCAGTACTTC. Protein product: CASSEWGTGKETQYF.